A single sample is the source of the 12 T cell receptor beta chains below, sequenced in a study of cytomegalovirus exposure and HLA in healthy donors. A multiplex PCR was run with 60 Vbeta primers and 13 Jbeta primers. Sequencing was performed with immunoSEQ multiplex PCR; in TCRdb, only in-frame clones are kept and a portion is missing. Altogether around 150,000 clones are present, 79% being singletons, with the ten largest covering around 6.6%. Sample: PBMCs. The receptor source for this set is a man between 45 and 60 years old in good health and CMV-seropositive.

The chain employs TRBV5-1 and TRBJ2-7; TRBD1 matches at 9 bases. V lost 8 bases and J lost 2; bases outside the gene matches: 8. The germline V gene has CDR1 SGHRS and CDR2 YFSETQ. The CDR3 sequence is 14 residues long. The CDR3 DNA reads TGCGCCAGTCAGCCACAGGGGGCAACCTACGAGCAGTACTTC. It encodes CASQPQGATYEQYF.

V and J are TRBV30 and TRBJ2-5; 11 bases are a match to TRBD2. V was pared by 5 bases and J by 3 bases, with 11 bases of the junction left unmatched. Looked up from germline, CDR1 is GTSNPN and CDR2 is SVGIG (reference sequence). This CDR3 is built from 16 residues. CDR3 residues: CAWEGGTSGGKETQYF. The CDR3 nucleotides read TGTGCCTGGGAGGGGGGCACTAGCGGGGGTAAAGAGACCCAGTACTTC.

The rearrangement joins TRBV19 to TRBJ1-1, with D unresolved. Germline-derived CDR1 and CDR2 are LNHDA and SQIVND (reference sequence). V shed 3 bases and J shed 4 bases, with 12 bases lying between them. The CDR3 sequence is 14 residues long. CDR3 sequence reads: CASSITARLTEAFF. The CDR3 nucleotides are TGTGCCAGTAGTATCACGGCCCGACTCACTGAAGCTTTCTTT.

The chain combines TRBV2 with TRBJ2-3, with 12 bases matching TRBD2. The CDR3 extends over 15 amino acids. The V gene end was trimmed by 5 bases and the J gene end by 5 bases; junction bases not matched to a gene: 5. CDR1 SNHLY and CDR2 FYNNEI come from the germline V gene. CDR3 protein: CASSFLAGGIDTQYF. CDR3 nucleotides: TGTGCCAGCAGTTTCCTAGCGGGAGGGATAGATACGCAGTATTTT.

This rearrangement joins TRBV28 to TRBJ2-3; D remains unclear. With 3 bases removed from V and 2 bases from J, the gap between germline ends came to 12 bases. The CDR3 covers 15 residues. CDR1 is MDHEN and CDR2 is SYDVKM in the germline V gene. The CDR3 DNA reads as TGTGCCAGCAGTTTTCCCCCCAGTCTCACAGATACGCAGTATTTT. Translating it yields CASSFPPSLTDTQYF.

This clone was seen only once. The chain couples TRBV5-1 to TRBJ2-7; the D is unclear. The CDR3 extends over 14 amino acids. V was trimmed by 0 bases and J by 0 bases, leaving 7 bases between them. Germline V lookup: CDR1 SGHRS, CDR2 YFSETQ. CDR3 in amino acids: CASSLDASSYEQYF. The CDR3 coding sequence is TGCGCCAGCAGCTTGGATGCCAGCTCCTACGAGCAGTACTTC.

The chain joins TRBV7-2 to TRBJ2-1; D perhaps matches TRBD1 (6 bases). V dropped 4 bases and J dropped 3 bases, with 10 bases sitting between them. The CDR3 covers 14 residues. In germline, CDR1 is SGHTA, CDR2 FQGNSA. The CDR3, as DNA: TGTGCCAGCAGCTCTACAGGGAACTACAATGAGCAGTTCTTC. Protein sequence: CASSSTGNYNEQFF.

This chain joins TRBV29-1 and TRBJ2-7; a possible D gene is TRBD2 (6 bases). CDR1 and CDR2 from the germline V gene are SQVTM and ANQGSEA. This CDR3 contains 13 residues. The V gene lost 6 bases and the J gene lost 1 base, with 13 bases spanning the gap. As DNA, the CDR3 is TGCAGCGTGGGGGGTCAGACATCCTACGAGCAGTACTTC. Its protein is CSVGGQTSYEQYF.

This clone was picked up a small number of times. This chain joins TRBV19 and TRBJ2-3; TRBD2 agrees at 7 bases. This CDR3 has 16 residues. The V gene's germline CDR1 is LNHDA and CDR2 SQIVND (reference sequence). With V trimmed by 3 bases and J by 1 base, 7 bases remained unmatched. DNA for the CDR3: TGTGCCAGTAGTATCCCCACGGCGGGAGGCACAGATACGCAGTATTTT. Residues: CASSIPTAGGTDTQYF.

The CDR3 here is CASSLDSNRGKAFF. CDR3 sequence (DNA): TGTGCCAGCAGCTTAGATTCTAACAGGGGAAAAGCTTTCTTT. This rearrangement joins TRBV11-3 to TRBJ1-1; 7 bases are shared with TRBD1. Germline assignment: CDR1 SGHNT and CDR2 YENEEA. The junction had 7 bases not matched to a gene; V was cut back by 0 bases and J by 9 bases. The CDR3 has 14 amino acids.

This clone appeared a few times. The chain has TRBV27 and TRBJ2-1; 7 bases fit TRBD1. Germline CDR1 and CDR2: MNHEY and SMNVEV (reference sequence). The J segment lost 2 bases and the V segment lost 5 bases, leaving 6 bases of the junction unmatched. The CDR3 contains 15 residues. The CDR3 nucleotides read TGTGCCAGCAGTCAGGGGACAGATACCTACAATGAGCAGTTCTTC. It is translated as CASSQGTDTYNEQFF.

Comments on this clone: With a far larger clone one base away, a read error is the likely cause. The chain carries TRBV7-8 and TRBJ2-2; D is ambiguous. Germline CDR1 SGHVS, CDR2 FQNEAQ. The CDR3 runs to 13 residues. Trimming cost V 10 bases and J 7 bases, with 16 bases left between them. The CDR3 bases are TGTGCCATCACTAAGTACTCTGACGGGGAGCTGTTTTTT. As protein: CAITKYSDGELFF.